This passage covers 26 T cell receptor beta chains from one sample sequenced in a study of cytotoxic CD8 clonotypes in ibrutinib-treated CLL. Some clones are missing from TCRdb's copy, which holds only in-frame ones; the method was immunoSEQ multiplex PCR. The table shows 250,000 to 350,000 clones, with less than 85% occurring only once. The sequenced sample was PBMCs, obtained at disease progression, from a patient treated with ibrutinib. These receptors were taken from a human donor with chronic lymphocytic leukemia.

The CDR3 here is CASPTLGGTGGTDTQYF. The DNA for the CDR3 is TGTGCCAGCCCTACCCTCGGGGGGACAGGGGGCACAGATACGCAGTATTTT. The gene calls are TRBV7-6 and TRBJ2-3, with 10 bases matching TRBD1. Germline V gene sequence: CDR1 SGHVS, CDR2 FNYEAQ. The CDR3 consists of 17 residues. Trimming cost V 8 bases and J 1 base; bases outside gene matches: 12.

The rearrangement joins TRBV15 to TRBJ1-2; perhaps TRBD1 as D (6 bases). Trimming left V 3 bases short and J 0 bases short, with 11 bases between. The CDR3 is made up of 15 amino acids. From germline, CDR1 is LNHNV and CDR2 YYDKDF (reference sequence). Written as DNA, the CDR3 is TGTGCCACCAGCAGCGGCAGGGGAGCTAACTATGGCTACACCTTC. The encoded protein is CATSSGRGANYGYTF.

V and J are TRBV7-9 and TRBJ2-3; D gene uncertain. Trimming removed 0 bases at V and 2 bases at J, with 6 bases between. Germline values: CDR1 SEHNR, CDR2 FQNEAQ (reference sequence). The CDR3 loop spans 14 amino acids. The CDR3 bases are TGTGCCAGCAGCTTAGCGGGTCACACAGATACGCAGTATTTT. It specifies CASSLAGHTDTQYF.

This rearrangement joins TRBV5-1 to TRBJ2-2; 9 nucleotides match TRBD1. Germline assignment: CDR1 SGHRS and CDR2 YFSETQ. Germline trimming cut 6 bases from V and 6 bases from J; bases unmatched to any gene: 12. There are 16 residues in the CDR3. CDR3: CASTTGGRDRPGELFF. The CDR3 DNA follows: TGCGCCAGCACTACAGGGGGCCGCGATAGGCCCGGGGAGCTGTTTTTT.

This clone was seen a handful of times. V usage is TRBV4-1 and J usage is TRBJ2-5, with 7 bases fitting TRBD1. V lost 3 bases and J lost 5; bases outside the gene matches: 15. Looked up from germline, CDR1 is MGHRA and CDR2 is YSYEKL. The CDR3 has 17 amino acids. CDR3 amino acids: CASSHRPFRGIRETQYF. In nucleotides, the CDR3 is TGCGCCAGCAGCCACCGACCCTTCAGGGGGATAAGGGAGACCCAGTACTTC.

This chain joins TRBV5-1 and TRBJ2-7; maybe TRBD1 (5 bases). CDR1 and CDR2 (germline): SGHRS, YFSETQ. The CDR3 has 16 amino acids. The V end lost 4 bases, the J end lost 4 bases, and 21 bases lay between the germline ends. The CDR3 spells CASSKDAGLPQYEQYF. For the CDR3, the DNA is TGCGCCAGCAGCAAGGACGCAGGGCTACCCCAATACGAGCAGTACTTC.

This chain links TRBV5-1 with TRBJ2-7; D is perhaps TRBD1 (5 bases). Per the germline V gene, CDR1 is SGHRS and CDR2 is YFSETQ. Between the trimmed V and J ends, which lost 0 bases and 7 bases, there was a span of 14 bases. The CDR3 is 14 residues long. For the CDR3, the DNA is TGCGCCAGCAGCTTGGCACCCCGCCAGGGAGAGCAGTACTTC. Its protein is CASSLAPRQGEQYF.

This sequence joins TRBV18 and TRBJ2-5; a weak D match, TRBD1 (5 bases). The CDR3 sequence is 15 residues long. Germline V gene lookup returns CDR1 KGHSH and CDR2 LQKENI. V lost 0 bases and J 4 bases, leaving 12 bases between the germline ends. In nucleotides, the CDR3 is TGTGCCAGCTCACCACCGTCCAGGGCTGGAGAGACCCAGTACTTC. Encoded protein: CASSPPSRAGETQYF.

The DNA of the CDR3 is TGTGCCAGCAGCTCGGGACTGGAATCCTACAATGAGCAGTTCTTC. Amino acids: CASSSGLESYNEQFF. J is TRBJ2-1 and V is TRBV5-4; D might be TRBD2 (6 bases). Germline CDR1 is SGHNT and CDR2 is YYREEE (reference sequence). The CDR3 runs to 15 residues. V dropped 3 bases and J dropped 1 base, with 11 bases sitting between them.

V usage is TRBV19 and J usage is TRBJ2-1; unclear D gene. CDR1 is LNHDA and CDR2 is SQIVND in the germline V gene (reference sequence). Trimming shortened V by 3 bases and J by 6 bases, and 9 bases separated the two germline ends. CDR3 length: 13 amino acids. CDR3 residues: CASSIYLPNEQFF. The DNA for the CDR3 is TGTGCCAGTAGTATCTATCTGCCCAATGAGCAGTTCTTC.

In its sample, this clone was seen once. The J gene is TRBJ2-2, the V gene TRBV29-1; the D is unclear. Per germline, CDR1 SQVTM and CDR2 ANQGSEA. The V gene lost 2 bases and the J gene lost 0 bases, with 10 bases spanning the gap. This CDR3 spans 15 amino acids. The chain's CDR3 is CSVELWTANTGELFF. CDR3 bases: TGCAGCGTTGAATTATGGACGGCGAACACCGGGGAGCTGTTTTTT.

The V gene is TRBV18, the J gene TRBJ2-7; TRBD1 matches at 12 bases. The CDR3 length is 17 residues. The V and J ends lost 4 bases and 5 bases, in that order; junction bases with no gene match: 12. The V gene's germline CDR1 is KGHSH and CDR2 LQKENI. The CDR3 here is CASSRKTGTGGVDEQYF. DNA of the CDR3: TGTGCCAGCTCACGAAAAACCGGGACAGGGGGCGTCGACGAGCAGTACTTC.

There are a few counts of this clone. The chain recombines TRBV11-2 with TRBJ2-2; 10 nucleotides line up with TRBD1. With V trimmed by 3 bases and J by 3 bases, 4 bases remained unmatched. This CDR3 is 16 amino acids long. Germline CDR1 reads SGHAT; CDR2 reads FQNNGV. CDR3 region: CASSFPDRGHTGELFF. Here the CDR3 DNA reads TGTGCCAGCAGCTTCCCCGACAGGGGGCACACCGGGGAGCTGTTTTTT. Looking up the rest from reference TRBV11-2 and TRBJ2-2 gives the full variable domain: EAGVAQSPRYKIIEKRQSVAFWCNPISGHATLYWYQQILGQGPKLLIQFQNNGVVDDSQLPKDRFSAERLKGVDSTLKIQPAKLEDSAVYLCASSFPDRGHTGELFFGEGSRLTVL.

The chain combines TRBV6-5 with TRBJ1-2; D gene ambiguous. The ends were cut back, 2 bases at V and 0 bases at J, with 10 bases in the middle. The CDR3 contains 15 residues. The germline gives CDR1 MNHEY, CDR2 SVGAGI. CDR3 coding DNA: TGTGCCAGCAGTTACCCCTCCAATTCTAACTATGGCTACACCTTC. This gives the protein CASSYPSNSNYGYTF.

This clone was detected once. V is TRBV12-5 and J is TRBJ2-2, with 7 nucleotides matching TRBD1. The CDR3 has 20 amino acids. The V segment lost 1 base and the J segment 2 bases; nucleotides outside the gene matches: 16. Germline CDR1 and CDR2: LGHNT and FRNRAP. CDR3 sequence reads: CASGLAFNFIDRENTGELFF. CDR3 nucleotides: TGTGCTAGTGGTTTGGCATTCAATTTTATTGACAGGGAAAACACCGGGGAGCTGTTTTTT.

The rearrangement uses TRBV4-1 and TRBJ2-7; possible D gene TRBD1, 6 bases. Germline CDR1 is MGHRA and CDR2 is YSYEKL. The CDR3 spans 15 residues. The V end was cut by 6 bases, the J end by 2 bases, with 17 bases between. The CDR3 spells CASRMAHGQTYEQYF. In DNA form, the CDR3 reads TGCGCCAGCAGAATGGCCCATGGACAGACCTACGAGCAGTACTTC.

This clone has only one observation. CDR3 sequence reads: CASSAVDGSGNTIYF. The CDR3 region has the DNA TGTGCCAGCTCAGCCGTCGACGGCTCTGGAAACACCATATATTTT. The V gene is TRBV18, the J gene TRBJ1-3; D is uncertain. This CDR3 has 15 residues. The ends were cut back, 5 bases at V and 0 bases at J, with 11 bases in the middle. Per the germline V gene, CDR1 is KGHSH and CDR2 is LQKENI.

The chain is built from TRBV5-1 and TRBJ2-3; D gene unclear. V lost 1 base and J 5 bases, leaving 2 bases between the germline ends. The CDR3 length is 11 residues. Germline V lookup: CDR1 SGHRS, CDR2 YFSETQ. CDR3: CASSLLDTQYF. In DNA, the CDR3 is TGCGCCAGCAGCTTGTTAGATACGCAGTATTTT.

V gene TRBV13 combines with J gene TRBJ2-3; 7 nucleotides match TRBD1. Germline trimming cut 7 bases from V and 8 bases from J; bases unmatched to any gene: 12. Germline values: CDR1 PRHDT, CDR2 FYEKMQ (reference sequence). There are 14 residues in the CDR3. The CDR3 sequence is CASNHRGGRGTQYF. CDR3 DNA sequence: TGTGCCAGCAACCACAGGGGTGGCAGAGGTACGCAGTATTTT.

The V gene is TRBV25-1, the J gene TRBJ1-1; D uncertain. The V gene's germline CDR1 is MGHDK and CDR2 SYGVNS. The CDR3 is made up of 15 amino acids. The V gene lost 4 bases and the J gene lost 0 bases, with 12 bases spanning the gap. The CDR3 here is CASSGPDTMNTEAFF. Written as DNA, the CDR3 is TGTGCCAGCAGTGGCCCAGATACTATGAACACTGAAGCTTTCTTT.

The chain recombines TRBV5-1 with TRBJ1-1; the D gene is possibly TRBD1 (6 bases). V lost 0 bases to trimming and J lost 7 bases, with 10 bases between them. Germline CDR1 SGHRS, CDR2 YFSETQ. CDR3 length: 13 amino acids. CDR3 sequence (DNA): TGCGCCAGCAGCTTGGTCAGGGGCGATGAAGCTTTCTTT. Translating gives CASSLVRGDEAFF.

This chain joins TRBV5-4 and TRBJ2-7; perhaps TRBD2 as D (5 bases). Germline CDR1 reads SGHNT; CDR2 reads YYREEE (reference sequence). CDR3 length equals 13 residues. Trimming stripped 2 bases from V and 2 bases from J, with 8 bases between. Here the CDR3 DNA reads TGTGCCAGCAGCTTAGCGGCCACCTACGAGCAGTACTTC. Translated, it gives CASSLAATYEQYF.

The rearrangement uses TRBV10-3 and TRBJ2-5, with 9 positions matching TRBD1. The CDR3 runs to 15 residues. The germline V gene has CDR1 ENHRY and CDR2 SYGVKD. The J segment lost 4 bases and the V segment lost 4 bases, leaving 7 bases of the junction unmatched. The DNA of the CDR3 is TGTGCCATCAGTGTGGACAGGGGATATAGAGAGACCCAGTACTTC. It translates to CAISVDRGYRETQYF.

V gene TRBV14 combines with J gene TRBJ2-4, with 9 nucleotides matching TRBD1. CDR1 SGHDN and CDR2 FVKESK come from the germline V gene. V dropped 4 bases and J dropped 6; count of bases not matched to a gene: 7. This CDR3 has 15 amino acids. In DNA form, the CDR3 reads TGTGCCAGCAGCCGTAGGGACAGGGAAAGAAACATTCAGTACTTC. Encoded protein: CASSRRDRERNIQYF.

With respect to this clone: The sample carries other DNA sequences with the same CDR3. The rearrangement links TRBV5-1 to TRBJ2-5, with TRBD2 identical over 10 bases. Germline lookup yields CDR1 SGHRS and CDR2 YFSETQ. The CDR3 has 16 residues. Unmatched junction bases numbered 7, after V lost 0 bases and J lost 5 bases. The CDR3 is CASSLVAGGPRETQYF. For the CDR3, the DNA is TGCGCCAGCAGCTTGGTAGCGGGAGGCCCCCGGGAGACCCAGTACTTC.

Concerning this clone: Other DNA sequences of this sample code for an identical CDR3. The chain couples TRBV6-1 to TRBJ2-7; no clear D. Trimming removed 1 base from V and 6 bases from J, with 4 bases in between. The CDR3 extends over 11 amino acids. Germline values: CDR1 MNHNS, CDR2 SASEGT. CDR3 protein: CASSEVGEQYF. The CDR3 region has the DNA TGTGCCAGCAGTGAAGTAGGCGAGCAGTACTTC.